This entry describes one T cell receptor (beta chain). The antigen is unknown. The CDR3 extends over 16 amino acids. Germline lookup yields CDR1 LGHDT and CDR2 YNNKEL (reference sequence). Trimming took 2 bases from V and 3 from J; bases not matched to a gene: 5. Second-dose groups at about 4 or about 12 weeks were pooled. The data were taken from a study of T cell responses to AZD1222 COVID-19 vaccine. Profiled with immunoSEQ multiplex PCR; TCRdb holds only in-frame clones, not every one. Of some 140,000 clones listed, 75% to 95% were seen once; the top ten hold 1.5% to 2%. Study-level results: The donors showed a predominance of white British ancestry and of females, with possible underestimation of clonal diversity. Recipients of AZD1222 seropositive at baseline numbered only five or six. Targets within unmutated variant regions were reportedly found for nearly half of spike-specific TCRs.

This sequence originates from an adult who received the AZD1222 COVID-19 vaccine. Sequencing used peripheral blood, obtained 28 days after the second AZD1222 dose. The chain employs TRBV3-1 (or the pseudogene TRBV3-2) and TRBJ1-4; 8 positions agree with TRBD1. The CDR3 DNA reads TGTGCCAGCAGCCAAAGCGGACAGGGTGCTAATGAAAAACTGTTTTTT. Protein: CASSQSGQGANEKLFF.